This T cell receptor (beta chain) appears in the sequencing data of a study of T cell responses to AZD1222 COVID-19 vaccine. V dropped 7 bases and J dropped 8 bases, with 18 bases sitting between them. CDR1 is LNHDA and CDR2 is SQIVND in the germline V gene (reference sequence). The CDR3 is 14 residues long. This table comes from immunoSEQ multiplex PCR, and its TCRdb copy is limited to in-frame clones, with some not included. The sample records 160,000 or so clones, 90% to 95% being singletons. This receptor was obtained from an adult in good health. The rearrangement uses TRBV19 and TRBJ2-1, with D perhaps TRBD2 (7 bases). The source was peripheral blood, collected on day 0 of AZD1222 vaccination. The CDR3 spells CASTGLGGADEQFF. The CDR3 nucleotides read TGTGCCAGTACAGGCCTAGGGGGGGCGGATGAGCAGTTCTTC.